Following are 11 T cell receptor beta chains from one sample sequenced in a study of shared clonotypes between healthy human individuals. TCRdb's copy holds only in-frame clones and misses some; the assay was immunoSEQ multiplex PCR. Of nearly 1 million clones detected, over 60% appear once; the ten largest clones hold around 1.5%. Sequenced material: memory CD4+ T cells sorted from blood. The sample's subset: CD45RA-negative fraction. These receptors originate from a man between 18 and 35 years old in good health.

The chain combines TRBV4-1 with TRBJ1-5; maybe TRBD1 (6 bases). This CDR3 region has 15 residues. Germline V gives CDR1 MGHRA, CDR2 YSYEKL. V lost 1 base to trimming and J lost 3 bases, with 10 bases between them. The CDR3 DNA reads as TGCGCCAGCAGCCAAGTTGACAGGTACAATCAGCCCCAGCATTTT. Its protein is CASSQVDRYNQPQHF.

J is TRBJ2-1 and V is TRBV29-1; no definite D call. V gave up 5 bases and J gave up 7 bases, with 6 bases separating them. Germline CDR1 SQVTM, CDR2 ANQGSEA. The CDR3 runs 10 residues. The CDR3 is CSVTTNEQFF. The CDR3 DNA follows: TGCAGCGTTACCACAAATGAGCAGTTCTTC.

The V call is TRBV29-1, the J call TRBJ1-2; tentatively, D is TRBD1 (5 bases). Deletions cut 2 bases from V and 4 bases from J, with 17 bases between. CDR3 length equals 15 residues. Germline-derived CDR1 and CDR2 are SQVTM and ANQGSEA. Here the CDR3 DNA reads TGCAGCGTTGAATTTCCGGGACTGAGGGCCTATGGCTACACCTTC. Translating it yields CSVEFPGLRAYGYTF.

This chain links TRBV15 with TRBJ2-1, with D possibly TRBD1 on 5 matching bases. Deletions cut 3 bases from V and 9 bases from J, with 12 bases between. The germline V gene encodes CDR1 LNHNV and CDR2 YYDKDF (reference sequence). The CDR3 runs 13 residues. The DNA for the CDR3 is TGTGCCACCAGCAGGGACCAGGGAACTGAGCAGTTCTTC. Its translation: CATSRDQGTEQFF. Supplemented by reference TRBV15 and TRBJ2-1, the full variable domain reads DAMVIQNPRYQVTQFGKPVTLSCSQTLNHNVMYWYQQKSSQAPKLLFHYYDKDFNNEADTPDNFQSRRPNTSFCFLDIRSPGLGDTAMYLCATSRDQGTEQFFGPGTRLTVL.

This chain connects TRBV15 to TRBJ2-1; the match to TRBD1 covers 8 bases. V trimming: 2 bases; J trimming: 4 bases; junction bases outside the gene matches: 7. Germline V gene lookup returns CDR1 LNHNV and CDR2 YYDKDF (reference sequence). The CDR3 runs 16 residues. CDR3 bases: TGTGCCACCAGCAGACAGGGGGCTGAAGCGTACAATGAGCAGTTCTTC. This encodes CATSRQGAEAYNEQFF.

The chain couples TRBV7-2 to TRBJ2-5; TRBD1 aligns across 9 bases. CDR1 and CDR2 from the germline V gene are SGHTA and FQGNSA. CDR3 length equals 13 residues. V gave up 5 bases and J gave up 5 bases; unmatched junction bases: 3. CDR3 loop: CASSPGQGETQYF. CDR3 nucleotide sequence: TGTGCCAGCAGCCCAGGACAGGGGGAGACCCAGTACTTC.

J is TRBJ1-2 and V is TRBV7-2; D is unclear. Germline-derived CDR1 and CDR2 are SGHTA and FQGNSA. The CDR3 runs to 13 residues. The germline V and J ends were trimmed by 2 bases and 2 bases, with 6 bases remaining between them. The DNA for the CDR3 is TGTGCCAGCAGCTTAAGGGTGAACTATGGCTACACCTTC. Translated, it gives CASSLRVNYGYTF.

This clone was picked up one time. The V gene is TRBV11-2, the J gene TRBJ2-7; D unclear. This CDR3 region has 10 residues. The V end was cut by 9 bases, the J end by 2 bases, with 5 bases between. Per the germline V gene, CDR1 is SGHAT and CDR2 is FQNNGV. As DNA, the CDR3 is TGTGCCAGACCTACCTACGAGCAGTACTTC. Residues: CARPTYEQYF. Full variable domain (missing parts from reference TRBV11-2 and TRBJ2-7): EAGVAQSPRYKIIEKRQSVAFWCNPISGHATLYWYQQILGQGPKLLIQFQNNGVVDDSQLPKDRFSAERLKGVDSTLKIQPAKLEDSAVYLCARPTYEQYFGPGTRLTVT.

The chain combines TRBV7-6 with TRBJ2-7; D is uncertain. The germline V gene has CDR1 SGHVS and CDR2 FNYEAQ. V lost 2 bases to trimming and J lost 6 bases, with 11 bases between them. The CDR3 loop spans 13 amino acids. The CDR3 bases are TGTGCCAGCAGCTTAAGAGCGACGGGCGAGCAGTACTTC. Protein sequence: CASSLRATGEQYF.

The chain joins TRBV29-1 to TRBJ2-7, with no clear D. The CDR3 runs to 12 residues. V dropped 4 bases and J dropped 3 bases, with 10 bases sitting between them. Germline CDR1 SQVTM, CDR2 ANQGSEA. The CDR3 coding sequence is TGCAGCGTTGGTTTCTACGGCTACGAGCAGTACTTC. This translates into CSVGFYGYEQYF.

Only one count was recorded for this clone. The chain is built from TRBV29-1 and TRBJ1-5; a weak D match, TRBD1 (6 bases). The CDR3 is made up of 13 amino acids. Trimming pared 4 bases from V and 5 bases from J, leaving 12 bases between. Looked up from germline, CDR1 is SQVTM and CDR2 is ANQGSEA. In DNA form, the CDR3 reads TGCAGCGTTGTATCGGGGGGCGATCAGCCCCAGCATTTT. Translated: CSVVSGGDQPQHF.